This T cell receptor beta chain was obtained from a study of T-cell memory formation after mild COVID-19. Study-wide results and caveats: Within pre-infection memory, some responding clones were found, suggesting cross-reactive memory joined. From day 15 to 85, contracting clones were balanced between CD4 and CD8, whereas later expanders leaned toward CD4+.

The germline gives CDR1 ENHRY, CDR2 SYGVKD. There are 13 residues in the CDR3. Unmatched junction bases numbered 7, after V lost 8 bases and J lost 10 bases. cDNA libraries for TCR alpha and TCR beta, carrying sample barcodes and UMIs, came from 5'RACE with constant-segment primers. TCRdb itself ran the 5' RACE reads through MiXCR, one entry per CDR3 protein. The sample has a few hundred thousand distinct CDR3 sequences, roughly 24% seen once; the top ten hold about 10%. Note on this clonotype: Its antigen remains unidentified.

The sequenced sample was PBMCs or a T cell subset sorted from them (not recorded which). The origin of this receptor is an adult woman who had mild COVID-19 (a few samples of this study predate the infection). Cell type and time point are not known. The chain joins TRBV10-3 to TRBJ2-1; TRBD2 matches at 11 bases. CDR3 sequence: CAIHGLAGGEQFF. The CDR3 DNA reads as TGTGCCATCCACGGACTAGCGGGCGGGGAGCAGTTCTTC.